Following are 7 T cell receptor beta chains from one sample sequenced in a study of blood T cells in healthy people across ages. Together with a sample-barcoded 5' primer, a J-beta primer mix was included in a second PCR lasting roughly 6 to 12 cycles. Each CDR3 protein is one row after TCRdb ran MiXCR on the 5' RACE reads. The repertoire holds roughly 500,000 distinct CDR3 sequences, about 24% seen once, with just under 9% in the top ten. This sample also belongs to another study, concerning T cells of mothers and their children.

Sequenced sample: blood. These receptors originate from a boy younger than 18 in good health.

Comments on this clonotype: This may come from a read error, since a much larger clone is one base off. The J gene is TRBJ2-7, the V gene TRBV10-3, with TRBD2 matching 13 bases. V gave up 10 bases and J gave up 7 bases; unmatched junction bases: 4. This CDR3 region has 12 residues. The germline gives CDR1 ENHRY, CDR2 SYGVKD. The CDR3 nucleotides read TGTGCCACCGGGGGACTAGCGGGAGAGCAGTACTTC. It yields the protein CATGGLAGEQYF.

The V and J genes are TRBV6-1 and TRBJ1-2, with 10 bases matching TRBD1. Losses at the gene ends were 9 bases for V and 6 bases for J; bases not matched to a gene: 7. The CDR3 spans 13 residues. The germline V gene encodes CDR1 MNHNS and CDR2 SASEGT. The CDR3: CASRMTGGHGYTF. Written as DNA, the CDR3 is TGTGCCAGTAGAATGACAGGGGGCCATGGCTACACCTTC.

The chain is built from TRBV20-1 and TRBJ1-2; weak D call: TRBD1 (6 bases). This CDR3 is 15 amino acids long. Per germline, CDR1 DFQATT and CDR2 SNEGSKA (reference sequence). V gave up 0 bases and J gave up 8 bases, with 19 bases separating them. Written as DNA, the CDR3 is TGCAGTGCTAGAGATCAACGGCGGGGGGCGGACGGCTACACCTTC. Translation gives CSARDQRRGADGYTF.

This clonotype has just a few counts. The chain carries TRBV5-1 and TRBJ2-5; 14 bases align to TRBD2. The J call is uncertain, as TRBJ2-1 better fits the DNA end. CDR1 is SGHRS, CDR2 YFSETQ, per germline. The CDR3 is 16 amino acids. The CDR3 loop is CASSFPGLAGEREQFF. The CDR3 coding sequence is TGCGCCAGCAGCTTTCCGGGACTAGCGGGAGAGCGTGAGCAGTTCTTC.

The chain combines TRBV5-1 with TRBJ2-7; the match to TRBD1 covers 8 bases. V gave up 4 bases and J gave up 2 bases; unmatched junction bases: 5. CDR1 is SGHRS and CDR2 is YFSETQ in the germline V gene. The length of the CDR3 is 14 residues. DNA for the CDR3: TGCGCCAGCAGCCTAACGACAGGGGCCTACGAGCAGTACTTC. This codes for CASSLTTGAYEQYF.

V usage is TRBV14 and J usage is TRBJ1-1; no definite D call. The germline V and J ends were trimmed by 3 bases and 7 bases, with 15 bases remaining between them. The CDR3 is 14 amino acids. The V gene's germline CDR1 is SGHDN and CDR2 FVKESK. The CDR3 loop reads CASSQDHLTFEAFF. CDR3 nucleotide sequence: TGTGCCAGCAGCCAGGACCACCTCACCTTTGAAGCTTTCTTT.

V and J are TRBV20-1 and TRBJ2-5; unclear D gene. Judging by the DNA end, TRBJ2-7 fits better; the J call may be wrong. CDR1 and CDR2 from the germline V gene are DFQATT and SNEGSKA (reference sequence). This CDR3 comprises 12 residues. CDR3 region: CSASALGNEQYF. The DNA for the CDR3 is TGCAGTGCTAGCGCTCTGGGCAACGAGCAGTACTTC.